Below, one TCR beta chain is given with its context. The data belong to a study of T cell responses to AZD1222 COVID-19 vaccine. The CDR3 has 13 residues. Germline CDR1 SEHNR, CDR2 FQNEAQ (reference sequence). The V end was cut by 0 bases, the J end by 5 bases, with 7 bases between. Sequencing used immunoSEQ multiplex PCR; TCRdb keeps in-frame clones, though not all of them. The repertoire holds fewer than 180,000 clones, over 75% seen once, with 3.2% in the top ten. This receptor was obtained from an adult who received the AZD1222 COVID-19 vaccine. The sample was peripheral blood, taken 28 days after the second AZD1222 dose. J is TRBJ1-2 and V is TRBV7-9; D remains ambiguous. CDR3 amino acids: CASSLASAYGYTF. DNA for the CDR3: TGTGCCAGCAGCTTAGCTTCGGCGTATGGCTACACCTTC.